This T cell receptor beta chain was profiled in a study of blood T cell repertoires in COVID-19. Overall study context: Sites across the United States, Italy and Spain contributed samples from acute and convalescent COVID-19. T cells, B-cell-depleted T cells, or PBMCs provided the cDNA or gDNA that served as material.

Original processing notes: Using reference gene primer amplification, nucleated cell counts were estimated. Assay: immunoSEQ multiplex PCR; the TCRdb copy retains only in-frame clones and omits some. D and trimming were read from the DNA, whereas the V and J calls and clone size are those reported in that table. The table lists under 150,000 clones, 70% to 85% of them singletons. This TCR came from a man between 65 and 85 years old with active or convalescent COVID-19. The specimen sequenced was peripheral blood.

As DNA, the CDR3 is TGTGCCAGCAGCGGTGAAGGGAGCGGATCCTACAATGAGCAGTTCTTC. It specifies CASSGEGSGSYNEQFF. The gene calls are TRBV5-4 and TRBJ2-1; perhaps TRBD2 as D (5 bases). The germline gives CDR1 SGHNT, CDR2 YYREEE (reference sequence). V was clipped by 4 bases and J by 1 base, with 15 bases between them. The CDR3 has 16 residues.